Given below is one TCR beta chain in context. What antigen it recognizes has not been identified. The input lacks base qualities; no much larger clone sits a single base away. The record originates from a study of cytomegalovirus exposure and HLA in healthy donors (dated by TCRdb to the late 2010s). Study-level background: In an earlier analysis of roughly 500 of the donors, around 290 Gb of sequence data and 100 million or so unique TCR beta sequences from 180 million or so T cells were reported. The number of typed donors differed by locus: roughly 629-640 for A, B, C, DRB1 and DQB1; 500 to 550 for DQA1; about 600 for DPA1; and about 470 for DPB1. HLA typing included class I and class II loci at four-digit resolution. An early release that covered fewer than 800 HLA-typed donors contained approximately 300 gigabases of sequencing data and tens of millions of unique TCR sequences. Genome-wide SNP genotypes for about 65% of the roughly 700 donors were used in a later genetic analysis, which treated that subset as a discovery cohort. The T cell repertoires of several hundred subjects were profiled by immunosequencing and related to cytomegalovirus serostatus. The study was designed to test whether signatures of past pathogen exposure could be identified by cataloging public T cell receptors. Among the approximately 400 genotyped donors, approximately 76% belonged to the genetic ancestry cluster associated with self-reported Caucasian donors. Donor age, sex, ethnicity and CMV serostatus were compiled together with the repertoire data. Along with the roughly 710-subject first cohort, a separate validation cohort of around 110 different subjects was used. Rather than drawing on any new phenotypic data, the later analysis identified candidate immune exposures from TCR beta sequences and the way those sequences occurred across donors. A handful of DR-DQ haplotypes were handled as single units for association and clustering because linkage in the cohort was strong. All discovery cohort repertoires had been generated on a single sequencing platform. A later analysis re-analyzed previously published TCR beta repertoires from approximately 670 donors and added high-resolution HLA genotyping to study TCR occurrence patterns. On average, over 200,000 unique TCR beta nucleotide sequences were sequenced per donor among about 400 genotyped donors of the cohort, with roughly 18% of those sequences being non-productive. In an earlier analysis of 500 to 650 of the donors, high-throughput TCR beta sequencing was used to judge whether each TCR beta V gene segment behaved as functional or pseudogenic. To predict cytomegalovirus infection status, the study brought together high-throughput TCR immunosequencing, statistical association of individual TCRs with disease status, and machine learning.

The cohort consisted of 600 to 750 healthy bone marrow donors. Cohort members were all nominally healthy when sampled, although unrecorded immune exposures were likely present. The donor was CMV seronegative and was included in the group of 352 seronegative cohort members. A peripheral blood sample was provided by each donor, and peripheral blood mononuclear cells were used for TCR beta sequencing. Genomic DNA extraction from the blood cell samples was performed with the Qiagen DNeasy Blood Extraction Kit. Library creation used the immunoSEQ multiplex PCR assay. For the multiplex PCR, a mixture combining 60 forward primers for TCR Vbeta segments and 13 reverse primers for TCR Jbeta segments was used. The CDR3 region of rearranged TCR beta genes was amplified from genomic DNA with a multiplex PCR assay. Amplified TCR beta libraries were sequenced as 87-base-pair reads on the Illumina HiSeq System. The paper's processing steps were these. A later analysis tallied some 79 million unique TCR beta chains across the 700 or so repertoires, and approximately 9.9 million of those chains were shared by two or more donors. Raw reads were error-corrected and collapsed into unique sequences with a nearest-neighbor algorithm that merged closely related sequences to remove PCR and sequencing errors. CDR3 sequences were aligned to IMGT reference sequences to assign V, D and J gene segments. Each retained sequence needed at least a six-nucleotide match to both a V gene segment and a J gene segment. A rearrangement was called productive if the CDR3 had no stop codons and remained in frame with V and J, and every other rearrangement was called non-productive. Following IMGT convention, CDR3 was defined as the stretch from the second conserved V-encoded cysteine up to the conserved J-encoded phenylalanine. The earlier analysis of 587 of the donors excluded sequences that lacked an unambiguous match to a single V gene segment. An earlier analysis of almost 600 of the donors classified V segments as functional when productive rearrangements were above 56.7% and as segregating when the standard deviation between donors was above 5%. A statistical classification framework was developed to diagnose cytomegalovirus status using the catalog of TCR beta chain sequences. A later analysis assigned V and J genes by comparing TCR nucleotide sequences with IMGT/GENE-DB human TR gene sequences. A later analysis assigned CDR3 sequences and most-parsimonious VDJ recombination scenarios with the TCRdist pipeline. In a later analysis, each TCR beta chain was defined by its CDR3 amino acid sequence together with its V-gene family, and reads lacking a unique V-gene family were excluded. In a later analysis, 500 to 650 highly shared, low-generation-probability nucleotide sequences were removed to address suspected cross-contamination and a sequencing artifact. A later analysis calculated a clonal expansion index for each public chain from normalized within-repertoire ranks of inferred template counts. In a later analysis, generation probabilities were computed with a VDJ recombination model fitted to out-of-frame rearrangements, and the resulting probabilities were checked against IGoR. A later analysis scored TCR-TCR, TCR-HLA and TCR-CMV co-occurrence with hypergeometric tests, applying a repertoire-size bias correction to TCR pairs. False discovery rates were estimated in a later analysis by permuting HLA or CMV assignments 20 times. A later analysis grouped co-occurring TCRs with DBSCAN, adding TCRdist sequence similarity when clustering within HLA-allele-positive subsets. Repertoires with fewer than 30,000 or more than 120,000 public chains were left out of co-occurrence clustering, as were five repertoires with anomalous nucleotide sharing. The table was pulled from immuneACCESS by TCRdb, which kept in-frame rearrangements only. Such tables lose some clones; where checked, under half of the loss comes from unresolved V genes, and the rest has no known cause. That table supplies the V and J calls and clone size; D and trimming were determined from the DNA. The sample table shows roughly 170,000 clones, and approximately 80% are seen once. About 0.76% of the sample belongs to the ten largest clones.

The full study reports these points: Most TCR sequences were observed very rarely across donors, whereas some public TCRs were present in many individuals. According to a later analysis, TCR association rates differed among HLA loci, with DRB1 alleles showing the most associated TCRs and HLA-C alleles showing the fewest. Because HLA typing was missing for some donors at each locus, association tests included only the typed subset. In an earlier analysis of about 550 of the donors, most TCR beta V segments were observed in productive rearrangements about 87% or about 30% of the time, broadly matching IMGT annotations. In a later analysis, HLA-associated TCR beta chains were found to be more clonally expanded and to have lower generation probabilities than equally common non-associated chains. The study gave a list of 150 to 200 TCR beta chains associated with cytomegalovirus. The classifier was reported to diagnose cytomegalovirus status with high specificity and sensitivity in both the original and validation cohorts. It was suggested by the authors that the approach could potentially be generalized to other disease states and immunological phenotypes. Strong co-occurrence of HLA alleles, especially DR and DQ, made assigning TCR associations to individual alleles difficult. Roughly uniform sequencing depth across donors was assumed in presence/absence analyses, although this assumption may not hold. Only TCR beta chains were sequenced in this cohort, and the absence of alpha or paired-chain data limited detectable features. V-gene and J-gene trimming of TCR beta chains was associated with a missense DCLRE1C variant in a later genetic analysis, and the association was replicated in an independent cohort. Because counts were too low, approximately 15 rarely observed V segments, including chromosome 9 orphons, were excluded from the earlier analysis of some 590 of the donors. A further reported finding was that TCR beta sequences accurately predicted the HLA-A and HLA-B alleles for most subjects in the first cohort. The sequencing pipeline was judged likely to have produced a cluster of highly shared sequence variants as a technical artifact. According to a later analysis, parvovirus B19, influenza, CMV and Epstein-Barr virus appeared linked to several top co-occurrence clusters. For the cohort, immune exposure information was limited to CMV serostatus. A later analysis found that most CMV-associated TCR beta chains appeared HLA-restricted, with HLA associations seemingly driven largely by CMV exposure. Correlated functional status among segregating V segments might be attributable to linkage disequilibrium, but an unknown experimental factor could not be ruled out. At a false discovery rate of 0.05, a later analysis linked about 17,000 TCR beta sequences to specific HLA alleles. In vitro tests confirmed that a few of the cytomegalovirus-associated TCR beta chains recognize cytomegalovirus antigens. Some IMGT-functional V segments, including TRBV6-2 and TRBV6-3, could not be told apart with the 87-base-pair reads, so those segments were excluded. A later genetic analysis reported fewer N-insertions in productive TCRs among donors in an Asian-associated ancestry cluster than the roughly 670-donor mean.

The germline V gene supplies CDR1 MGHRA and CDR2 YSYEKL. V has 0 bases trimmed and J has 6 bases trimmed; junction bases matching no gene number 2. There are 15 amino acids in the CDR3, from cysteine to phenylalanine inclusive. Only the CDR3 portion is preserved as DNA: 45 bases, with reading frame beginning at the first base. What was sequenced was PBMCs. The sequence was collected from a woman aged 18-30 years in good health and CMV-seronegative. The chain couples TRBV4-1 to TRBJ1-2; 12 nucleotides in the junction match TRBD1. The nucleotides read TGCGCCAGCAGCCAAGAAGGGACAGGGGGCAATGGCTACACCTTC. It translates to CASSQEGTGGNGYTF.